This paragraph reports one TCR beta chain. The sample originates from a study of blood T cell repertoires in COVID-19. Study background: Nucleic acid was either cDNA or gDNA, and it came from T cells, B-cell-depleted T cells, or PBMCs.

In the original workflow: Estimation of nucleated cell counts was performed using reference gene primer amplification. Measured with immunoSEQ multiplex PCR; TCRdb has only the in-frame clones, and not every one. V and J calls and clone size are those listed in that table; D and trimming were worked out from the DNA. The table lists around 150,000 clones, approximately 91% of them singletons. CDR1 is SGHTS, CDR2 YDEGEE, per germline. The CDR3 extends over 16 amino acids. Trimming took off 0 bases at V and 2 bases at J, with 14 bases between the two ends. The sequence came from a man younger than 35 with acute or convalescent COVID-19. The specimen was peripheral blood. The J gene is TRBJ2-5, the V gene TRBV5-8; weak D call: TRBD2 (5 bases). The CDR3 reads CASSLGRDWVQETQYF. The CDR3 DNA is TGTGCCAGCAGCTTGGGCCGGGATTGGGTGCAAGAGACCCAGTACTTC.